This TCR beta chain emerged from a study of beta chain features in type 1 diabetes. CDR1 and CDR2 from the germline V gene are LGHNA and YSLEER. V lost 5 bases to trimming and J lost 4 bases, with 15 bases between them. The CDR3 runs to 15 residues. This clone was picked up a small number of times. Its cognate antigen is unknown. Expressed TCRB transcripts were sequenced, since all the RNA that had been isolated was reverse transcribed. This table comes from immunoSEQ multiplex PCR, and its TCRdb copy is limited to in-frame clones, with some not included. This table has roughly 150,000 clones, around 8.3% appearing once. Findings of the study overall: Among patients with Type 1 diabetes, TCRB CDR3s were moderately but significantly shorter in every one of the four CD4+ subsets.

The clonotype comes from a woman under 30 with type 1 diabetes. V and J are TRBV4-3 and TRBJ1-3; D unresolved. What was sequenced was central memory CD4+ T cells from blood. The CDR3 spells CASSVMGSGGNTIYF. The CDR3 DNA reads TGCGCCAGCAGCGTTATGGGGTCGGGGGGAAACACCATATATTTT.